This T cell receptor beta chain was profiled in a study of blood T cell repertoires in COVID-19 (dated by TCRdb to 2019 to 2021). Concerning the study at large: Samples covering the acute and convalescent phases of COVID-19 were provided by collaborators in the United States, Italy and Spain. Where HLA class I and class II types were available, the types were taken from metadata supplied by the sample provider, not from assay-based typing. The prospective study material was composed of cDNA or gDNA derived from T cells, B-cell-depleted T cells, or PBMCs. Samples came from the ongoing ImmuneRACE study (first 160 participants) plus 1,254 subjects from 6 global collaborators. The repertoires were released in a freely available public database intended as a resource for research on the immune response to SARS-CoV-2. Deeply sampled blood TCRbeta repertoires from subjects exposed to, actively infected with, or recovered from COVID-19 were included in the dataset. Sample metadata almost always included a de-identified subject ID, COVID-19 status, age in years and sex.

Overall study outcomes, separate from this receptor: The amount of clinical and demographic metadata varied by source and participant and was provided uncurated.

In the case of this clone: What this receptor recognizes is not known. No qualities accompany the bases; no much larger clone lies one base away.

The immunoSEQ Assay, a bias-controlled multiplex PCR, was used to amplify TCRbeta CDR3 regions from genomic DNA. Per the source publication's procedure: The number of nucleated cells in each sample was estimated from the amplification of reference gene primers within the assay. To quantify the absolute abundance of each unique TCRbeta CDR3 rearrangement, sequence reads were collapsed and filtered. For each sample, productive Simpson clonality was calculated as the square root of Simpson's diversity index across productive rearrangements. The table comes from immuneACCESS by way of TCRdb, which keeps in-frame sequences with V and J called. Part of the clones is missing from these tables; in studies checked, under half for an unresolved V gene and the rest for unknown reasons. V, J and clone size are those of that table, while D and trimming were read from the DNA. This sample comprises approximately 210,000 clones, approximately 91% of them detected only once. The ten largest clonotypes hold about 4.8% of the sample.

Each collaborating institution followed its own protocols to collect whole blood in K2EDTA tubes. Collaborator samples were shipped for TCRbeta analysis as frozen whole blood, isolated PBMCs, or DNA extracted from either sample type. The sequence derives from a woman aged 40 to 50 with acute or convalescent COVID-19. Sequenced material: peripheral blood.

The nucleotide sequence is TGCAGCGTTGAGAAAACAGAGAACACTGAAGCTTTCTTT. Its protein is CSVEKTENTEAFF. The rearranged segments are TRBV29-1 and TRBJ1-1; no D segment can be confidently identified. At the junction V is shortened by 3 bases and J by 1 base, with 9 bases in between. The CDR3 holds 13 amino acids from the cysteine to the phenylalanine. This entry keeps only the CDR3 DNA: 39 bases, framed from base 1. The germline V gene sets CDR1 to SQVTM and CDR2 to ANQGSEA.